The next 17 T cell receptor beta chains were all read from a single sample in a study of T cells in Graves' hyperthyroidism and ophthalmopathy. The source material, RNA transcripts, was used to amplify TCR beta CDR3 regions. RT-PCR in the first round (using the HTBI primer set) targeted the TCR CDR3. MiXCR was run by TCRdb on the multiplex PCR reads, yielding one entry per CDR3 protein. The table shows 640,000 or so distinct CDR3 sequences, with approximately 15% occurring only once. The sample taken for sequencing was blood. These receptor sequences come from a woman aged 18 to 35 with Graves' ophthalmopathy.

This clonotype occurred many times. V gene TRBV7-8 combines with J gene TRBJ2-3; D uncertain. With 3 bases removed from V and 6 bases from J, the gap between germline ends came to 10 bases. This CDR3 region has 13 residues. Germline CDR1 and CDR2: SGHVS and FQNEAQ. CDR3 protein: CASSFISGDTQYF. Written as DNA, the CDR3 is TGTGCCAGCAGCTTCATCAGTGGGGATACGCAGTATTTT. The full variable domain, completed using reference TRBV7-8 and TRBJ2-3, is GAGVSQSPRYKVAKRGQDVALRCDPISGHVSLFWYQQALGQGPEFLTYFQNEAQLDKSGLPSDRFFAERPEGSVSTLKIQRTQQEDSAVYLCASSFISGDTQYFGPGTRLTVL.

In this sample, this clonotype turned up a few times. CDR3 DNA sequence: TGTGCCAGCAGTTTGCCGGGGGTCCCTAATGCGTTCTTC. It is translated as CASSLPGVPNAFF. This sequence joins TRBV12-3 or TRBV12-4 and TRBJ2-1; possible D gene TRBD2, 6 bases. The CDR3 totals 13 residues. Trimming shortened V by 3 bases and J by 15 bases, and 18 bases separated the two germline ends.

Ten or more counts support this clonotype. The V and J genes are TRBV6-1 and TRBJ2-7; 8 bases are shared with TRBD1. This CDR3 has 12 residues. Germline V gene data show CDR1 as MNHNS and CDR2 as SASEGT. The ends lost 10 bases at V and 5 bases at J; junction bases unmatched: 7. The DNA of the CDR3 is TGTGCCACGACAGGGGATAGGCACGAGCAGTACTTC. Translating gives CATTGDRHEQYF.

This clonotype was counted many times. This sequence joins TRBV4-1 and TRBJ2-1; 10 nucleotides match TRBD2. Germline CDR1 MGHRA, CDR2 YSYEKL. The CDR3 is 16 residues long. V lost 0 bases to trimming and J lost 6 bases; unmatched junction nucleotides: 5. The CDR3 spells CASSQEASGRANEQFF. For the CDR3, the DNA is TGCGCCAGCAGCCAAGAGGCTAGCGGGAGAGCCAATGAGCAGTTCTTC.

At least ten counts were recorded for this clonotype. V is TRBV12-3 or TRBV12-4 and J is TRBJ2-3; unclear D gene. The CDR3 is 13 residues long. V was pared by 7 bases and J by 2 bases, with 10 bases between. CDR3 amino acids: CASTQSNTDTQYF. In nucleotides, the CDR3 is TGTGCCAGCACCCAATCAAACACAGATACGCAGTATTTT.

This clonotype has ten or more counts. The rearrangement links TRBV12-3 or TRBV12-4 to TRBJ2-3; D not certain. This CDR3 comprises 13 residues. With 5 bases removed from V and 9 bases from J, the gap between germline ends came to 15 bases. The CDR3 coding sequence is TGTGCCAGCAGTAAAGGCCTACTCAGGACGCAGTATTTT. The encoded protein is CASSKGLLRTQYF.

The sample holds many counts of this clonotype. J is TRBJ2-7 and V is TRBV2, with D possibly matching TRBD1 (5 bases). The CDR3 loop spans 14 amino acids. The germline V gene encodes CDR1 SNHLY and CDR2 FYNNEI. The CDR3 DNA reads TGTGCGAGCGACCTAGGCAGGGCATCCTACGAGCAGTACTTC. Residues: CASDLGRASYEQYF.

This clonotype was seen at least ten times. The J gene is TRBJ1-2, the V gene TRBV11-3, with a possible D match to TRBD1 (5 bases). The CDR3 length is 14 residues. Germline CDR1 and CDR2: SGHNT and YENEEA. Trimming cost V 4 bases and J 0 bases, with 9 bases left between them. CDR3 bases: TGTGCCAGCAGCTCCCGACAGTCTAACTATGGCTACACCTTC. Translated, it gives CASSSRQSNYGYTF.

With regard to this clonotype: It may be a read error: a sequence one base away is much more abundant. V usage is TRBV3-1 and J usage is TRBJ2-3; D call uncertain. CDR1 and CDR2 from the germline V gene are LGHDT and YNNKEL (reference sequence). Trimming shortened V by 1 base and J by 4 bases, and 9 bases separated the two germline ends. There are 14 residues in the CDR3. The CDR3 DNA follows: TGTGCCAGCAGCCAAGGGGGATTGGCAGATACGCAGTATTTT. Translation gives CASSQGGLADTQYF.

V is TRBV19 and J is TRBJ1-4; the match to TRBD1 covers 8 bases. This CDR3 has 19 residues. In germline, CDR1 is LNHDA, CDR2 SQIVND (reference sequence). The junction had 17 bases not matched to a gene; V was cut back by 5 bases and J by 3 bases. CDR3 bases: TGTGCCAGTAGTCCCCGCCTTAGTGGACAGGGTCTTTCTAATGAAAAACTGTTTTTT. Residues: CASSPRLSGQGLSNEKLFF.

This clonotype was seen more than once but under ten times. The J gene is TRBJ2-3, the V gene TRBV20-1; perhaps TRBD2 as D (6 bases). Germline CDR1 and CDR2: DFQATT and SNEGSKA (reference sequence). The CDR3 contains 17 residues. Trimming shortened V by 6 bases and J by 1 base, and 23 bases separated the two germline ends. CDR3 DNA: TGCAGTGCAAGTGGGGCGATAACCGGGACTGGCACAGATACGCAGTATTTT. This gives the protein CSASGAITGTGTDTQYF.

This clonotype was observed at least ten times. This CDR3 reads CASAKGLVYQETQYF. CDR3 bases: TGTGCCAGCGCCAAGGGACTGGTGTACCAAGAGACCCAGTACTTC. The chain carries TRBV7-2 and TRBJ2-5; a weak D match, TRBD2 (6 bases). Trimming stripped 8 bases from V and 0 bases from J, with 16 bases between. This CDR3 is built from 15 residues. The germline V gene encodes CDR1 SGHTA and CDR2 FQGNSA.

There are a few counts of this clonotype. The V and J genes are TRBV5-1 and TRBJ2-3, with D perhaps matching TRBD2 (7 bases). V was cut by 4 bases and J by 0 bases, with 12 bases left in between. This CDR3 is 15 amino acids long. Germline lookup yields CDR1 SGHRS and CDR2 YFSETQ. CDR3 coding DNA: TGCGCCAGCAGCGCAGCGGGACAAAGCACAGATACGCAGTATTTT. Encoded protein: CASSAAGQSTDTQYF.

This clonotype was observed at least ten times. The chain couples TRBV4-2 to TRBJ2-1; 9 nucleotides match TRBD2. Germline assignment: CDR1 LGHNA and CDR2 YNFKEQ. CDR3 length: 15 amino acids. After removal of 2 bases from V and 7 bases from J, the junction contained 6 bases not matched to a gene. Here the CDR3 DNA reads TGTGCCAGCAGCCAAACAGGGACTAGCAGAAATGAGCAGTTCTTC. Translated: CASSQTGTSRNEQFF.

This chain connects TRBV2 to TRBJ2-2; weak D call: TRBD1 (6 bases). The CDR3 consists of 14 residues. The ends were cut back, 3 bases at V and 5 bases at J, with 10 bases in the middle. The germline V gene encodes CDR1 SNHLY and CDR2 FYNNEI. This CDR3 reads CASSDRGVTGELFF. Written as DNA, the CDR3 is TGTGCCAGCAGTGACAGGGGTGTAACCGGGGAGCTGTTTTTT.

This clonotype was seen at least ten times. The chain recombines TRBV2 with TRBJ1-3; D may be TRBD1 (6 bases). Looked up from germline, CDR1 is SNHLY and CDR2 is FYNNEI. This CDR3 is built from 15 residues. V was shortened by 6 bases and J by 1 base, with 13 bases between the two germline ends. The CDR3 region is CASSERQVSGNTIYF. CDR3 nucleotides: TGTGCCAGCAGCGAAAGACAGGTTTCTGGAAACACCATATATTTT.

This clonotype was detected a few times. A much more abundant neighbour one base away suggests this may be a read error. The gene calls are TRBV12-3 or TRBV12-4 and TRBJ2-7; D remains unclear. CDR3 length: 14 residues. The V end lost 6 bases, the J end lost 4 bases, and 16 bases lay between the germline ends. The CDR3 here is CASSRPLAAYEQYF. Here the CDR3 DNA reads TGTGCCAGCAGCCGACCCTTGGCGGCGTACGAGCAGTACTTC.